The clone carrying this T cell receptor (beta chain) was observed many times. Its antigen is currently unknown. Time point of the sample: newly diagnosed GD, antithyroid drugs for less than 3 months. RNA from PBMCs was the source of the TCR library. The data are from a study of regulatory T cells in long-lasting Graves disease. CDR3 regions were amplified by Arm-PCR using iRepertoire HTBI primers to build TCR beta libraries. TCRdb passed the multiplex PCR reads through MiXCR, listing each CDR3 protein once. The table includes approximately 270,000 distinct CDR3 sequences, 15% to 20% detected once. The CDR3 extends over 16 amino acids. The V gene end was trimmed by 3 bases and the J gene end by 6 bases; junction bases not matched to a gene: 12. Germline V gives CDR1 MGHDK, CDR2 SYGVNS. Study-level points and caveats: Persistent disease samples used TRBV28, TRBJ1-2 and TRBJ2-5 preferentially.

The sample was also reused in another study, on T cells in Graves' hyperthyroidism and ophthalmopathy.

V and J are TRBV25-1 and TRBJ1-2; TRBD1 matches 8 bases. This clonotype was obtained from a woman in her twenties or thirties with Graves disease. The specimen was peripheral blood mononuclear cells (PBMCs), collected at new diagnosis, from a patient treated with antithyroid drugs. CDR3 coding DNA: TGTGCCAGCAGTGAGGGCAGAGCGGACAGGGCCCATGGCTACACCTTC. Its protein product is CASSEGRADRAHGYTF.